Each of the 28 T cell receptor beta chains below was sequenced from the same sample in a study of CD8 T cells in Susac syndrome. Random hexamers were used to reverse transcribe the RNA input (0.5 to 1 ug). MiXCR, run by TCRdb on the immunoSEQ multiplex PCR reads, gives a single entry per CDR3 protein. This table has about 180,000 distinct CDR3 sequences, roughly 92% appearing once. The source material was CD4+ T cells from PBMCs. The source of these receptors is a human donor with multiple sclerosis.

This CDR3 reads CASSWTSGGYGTQYF. CDR3 nucleotide sequence: TGTGCCAGCAGTTGGACTAGCGGGGGGTATGGGACCCAGTACTTC. V is TRBV6-5 and J is TRBJ2-5; 14 nucleotides line up with TRBD2. The germline gives CDR1 MNHEY, CDR2 SVGAGI. The CDR3 length is 15 residues. The ends lost 4 bases at V and 7 bases at J; junction bases unmatched: 5.

This rearrangement joins TRBV7-9 to TRBJ2-7; possibly TRBD1 for D (6 bases). V shed 6 bases and J shed 2 bases, with 14 bases lying between them. The CDR3 sequence is 14 residues long. From germline, CDR1 is SEHNR and CDR2 FQNEAQ (reference sequence). DNA of the CDR3: TGTGCCAGCAGTCAAACCGGGACACCCTACGAGCAGTACTTC. Translation: CASSQTGTPYEQYF.

Only one count was recorded for this clonotype. The chain is built from TRBV3-1 and TRBJ2-7, with D hard to call. This CDR3 comprises 15 residues. Trimming removed 6 bases at V and 2 bases at J, with 17 bases between. Germline CDR1 is LGHDT and CDR2 is YNNKEL (reference sequence). The CDR3 coding sequence is TGTGCCAGCAGTCAGGACGGAGCGCAGACCTACGAGCAGTACTTC. Amino acids: CASSQDGAQTYEQYF.

A remark on this clonotype: The junction differs from germline at one of its ends, possibly a read error. The chain is built from TRBV20-1 and TRBJ2-5; 9 bases map to TRBD2. The germline gives CDR1 DFQATT, CDR2 SNEGSKA (reference sequence). The CDR3 sequence is 15 residues long. CDR3 residues: CSASSSGNKREAQYF. The CDR3 DNA is TGCAGTGCTAGCTCTAGCGGGAATAAAAGAGAGGCCCAGTACTTC.

This rearrangement joins TRBV12-3 or TRBV12-4 to TRBJ2-2; D is unresolved. Trimming left V 3 bases short and J 3 bases short, with 11 bases between. The CDR3 contains 15 residues. CDR3 residues: CASSFRRLDTGELFF. The CDR3, as DNA: TGTGCCAGCAGTTTTAGGCGGCTTGACACCGGGGAGCTGTTTTTT.

This chain joins TRBV28 and TRBJ1-1; D not certain. Trimming removed 2 bases from V and 1 base from J, with 11 bases in between. The CDR3 has 15 residues. Germline V lookup: CDR1 MDHEN, CDR2 SYDVKM. CDR3 region: CASSLGALGNTEAFF. CDR3 bases: TGTGCCAGCAGTTTAGGTGCCTTGGGGAACACTGAAGCTTTCTTT.

The chain employs TRBV29-1 and TRBJ2-1, with TRBD1 matching 9 bases. Trimming cost V 5 bases and J 6 bases; bases outside gene matches: 8. Germline V gene sequence: CDR1 SQVTM, CDR2 ANQGSEA. The CDR3 covers 14 residues. CDR3 loop: CSVTPQGARNEQFF. The CDR3 DNA is TGCAGCGTTACCCCACAGGGGGCGCGCAATGAGCAGTTCTTC.

The chain combines TRBV4-1 with TRBJ2-5; tentatively, D is TRBD1 or TRBD2 (5 bases each). V was clipped by 1 base and J by 5 bases, with 11 bases between them. CDR1 and CDR2 from the germline V gene are MGHRA and YSYEKL. The CDR3 is 14 residues long. CDR3 sequence reads: CASSQVVGTETQYF. CDR3 coding DNA: TGCGCCAGCAGCCAAGTGGTGGGGACGGAGACCCAGTACTTC.

The CDR3 is CASTGALYEKLFF. The CDR3 DNA reads as TGTGCCAGCACCGGGGCTTTATATGAAAAACTGTTTTTT. V is TRBV28 and J is TRBJ1-4; D is possibly TRBD1 (5 bases). From germline, CDR1 is MDHEN and CDR2 SYDVKM. The V gene lost 7 bases and the J gene lost 6 bases, with 12 bases spanning the gap. The CDR3 totals 13 residues. Full variable domain (missing parts from reference TRBV28 and TRBJ1-4): DVKVTQSSRYLVKRTGEKVFLECVQDMDHENMFWYRQDPGLGLRLIYFSYDVKMKEKGDIPEGYSVSREKKERFSLILESASTNQTSMYLCASTGALYEKLFFGSGTQLSVL.

The chain combines TRBV7-2 with TRBJ1-4; tentative D call: TRBD1 (6 bases). The CDR3 consists of 14 residues. V lost 5 bases and J lost 4, with 11 bases in between. The germline V gene encodes CDR1 SGHTA and CDR2 FQGNSA. CDR3 bases: TGTGCCAGCAGCATAAACAGGGATAATGAAAAACTGTTTTTT. This gives the protein CASSINRDNEKLFF.

V is TRBV20-1 and J is TRBJ1-2; D possibly corresponds to TRBD1 (6 bases). V was pared by 5 bases and J by 8 bases, with 9 bases between. Germline-derived CDR1 and CDR2 are DFQATT and SNEGSKA (reference sequence). The CDR3 is made up of 10 amino acids. As DNA, the CDR3 is TGCAGTGCTTACAGGGAAGGCTACACCTTC. Translation gives CSAYREGYTF.

This clonotype has only a few counts. This sequence joins TRBV7-9 and TRBJ1-6, with 8 bases lining up with TRBD1. CDR3 length: 16 amino acids. Germline CDR1 is SEHNR and CDR2 is FQNEAQ (reference sequence). V dropped 1 base and J dropped 9; count of bases not matched to a gene: 8. The CDR3 reads CASSLGLGTGASPLHF. The CDR3 nucleotides are TGTGCCAGCAGCTTAGGATTAGGGACAGGCGCTTCACCCCTCCACTTT.

The chain carries TRBV6-5 and TRBJ2-5; D is perhaps TRBD2 (5 bases). There are 13 residues in the CDR3. V lost 2 bases, J lost 5 bases, and 9 bases lay in between. Germline lookup yields CDR1 MNHEY and CDR2 SVGAGI. The CDR3 here is CASSYTGKETQYF. The CDR3 DNA is TGTGCCAGCAGTTACACCGGGAAGGAGACCCAGTACTTC.

This clonotype was picked up a small number of times. The chain joins TRBV9 to TRBJ2-7, with D perhaps matching TRBD2 (6 bases). Germline V gives CDR1 SGDLS, CDR2 YYNGEE. The ends were cut back, 1 base at V and 2 bases at J, with 13 bases in the middle. The CDR3 contains 15 residues. CDR3 sequence (DNA): TGTGCCAGCAGCGTACTTGGCGGGGCCGCCTACGAGCAGTACTTC. Translating it yields CASSVLGGAAYEQYF.

The chain joins TRBV6-5 to TRBJ2-7; TRBD1 matches 8 bases. Germline V gives CDR1 MNHEY, CDR2 SVGAGI. This CDR3 has 15 residues. J gave up 5 bases and V 2 bases, and 8 bases lay outside the gene matches. The CDR3 loop reads CASSYTGGMGDEQYF. The CDR3 nucleotides read TGTGCCAGCAGTTACACAGGGGGTATGGGTGACGAGCAGTACTTC.

V gene TRBV5-4 combines with J gene TRBJ2-3, with unresolved D. This CDR3 is built from 13 residues. Germline V lookup: CDR1 SGHNT, CDR2 YYREEE (reference sequence). The V end lost 2 bases, the J end lost 4 bases, and 8 bases lay between the germline ends. The CDR3 coding sequence is TGTGCCAGCAGCTTCTTCGTTGCAGATACGCAGTATTTT. Amino acid sequence: CASSFFVADTQYF.

The chain links TRBV27 to TRBJ2-3, with 14 bases aligning to TRBD2. Germline V gene lookup returns CDR1 MNHEY and CDR2 SMNVEV (reference sequence). The V gene end was trimmed by 7 bases and the J gene end by 10 bases; junction bases not matched to a gene: 13. The CDR3 is 16 residues long. The CDR3 sequence is CASTQGLAGGGRAQYF. The CDR3 DNA is TGTGCCAGCACTCAAGGACTAGCGGGGGGTGGAAGGGCGCAGTATTTT.

This clonotype has only one observation. CDR3 DNA: TGTGCCAGCAGATCCGCCTACGAGCAGTACTTC. This sequence encodes CASRSAYEQYF. The chain uses TRBV6-5 and TRBJ2-7; the D is unclear. V dropped 6 bases and J dropped 2 bases, with 5 bases sitting between them. The CDR3 length is 11 residues. CDR1 is MNHEY, CDR2 SVGAGI, per germline.

V usage is TRBV12-3 or TRBV12-4 and J usage is TRBJ2-2; possible D gene TRBD1, 5 bases. The V and J ends lost 8 bases and 0 bases respectively, with 13 bases between them. The CDR3 covers 15 residues. The chain's CDR3 is CASLRGVANTGELFF. For the CDR3, the DNA is TGTGCCAGCCTTAGGGGCGTCGCGAACACCGGGGAGCTGTTTTTT.

The rearrangement links TRBV19 to TRBJ2-1; the match to TRBD2 covers 7 bases. CDR3 length: 13 amino acids. Trimming took 9 bases from V and 5 from J; bases not matched to a gene: 7. Germline V gene sequence: CDR1 LNHDA, CDR2 SQIVND (reference sequence). DNA for the CDR3: TGTGCCAGCGGAGAGGGGAGGGACAATGAGCAGTTCTTC. It is translated as CASGEGRDNEQFF. Using reference TRBV19 and TRBJ2-1 for the parts outside the CDR3, the full variable domain is DGGITQSPKYLFRKEGQNVTLSCEQNLNHDAMYWYRQDPGQGLRLIYYSQIVNDFQKGDIAEGYSVSREKKESFPLTVTSAQKNPTAFYLCASGEGRDNEQFFGPGTRLTVL.

The CDR3 DNA reads TGCGCCAGCAGCTTTCAGGGGGCCCAAGAGACCCAGTACTTC. This gives the protein CASSFQGAQETQYF. The chain is built from TRBV5-1 and TRBJ2-5, with 8 positions matching TRBD1. CDR1 is SGHRS, CDR2 YFSETQ, per germline. The CDR3 is 14 residues long. The J segment lost 1 base and the V segment lost 2 bases, leaving 1 base of the junction unmatched.

This clonotype was counted once. V usage is TRBV5-4 and J usage is TRBJ2-6; TRBD1 matches 9 bases. Germline V gives CDR1 SGHNT, CDR2 YYREEE (reference sequence). The CDR3 has 17 residues. Trimming at V came to 5 bases and at J to 1 base, leaving 7 bases not matched to a gene. The CDR3 DNA is TGTGCCAGCAGGCCAGGCGGGACAGGGTCTGGGGCCAACGTCCTGACTTTC. Protein: CASRPGGTGSGANVLTF.

This chain joins TRBV7-8 and TRBJ2-5; 8 nucleotides agree with TRBD2. Trimming took 2 bases from V and 13 from J; bases not matched to a gene: 9. In germline, CDR1 is SGHVS, CDR2 FQNEAQ. The CDR3 totals 13 residues. The CDR3 protein is CASSLRAAGVRYF. Here the CDR3 DNA reads TGTGCCAGCAGCTTACGGGCAGCGGGGGTGCGGTACTTC.

In DNA form, the CDR3 reads TGCGCCAGCAGCCCATCCCAGCTACTCTATGGCTACACCTTC. Translated: CASSPSQLLYGYTF. The J gene is TRBJ1-2, the V gene TRBV5-1; D gene uncertain. Per the germline V gene, CDR1 is SGHRS and CDR2 is YFSETQ. Trimming left V 4 bases short and J 4 bases short, with 14 bases between. The CDR3 totals 14 residues.

The chain couples TRBV18 to TRBJ2-1; maybe TRBD2 (5 bases). CDR3 size: 12 residues. With 0 bases removed from V and 10 bases from J, the gap between germline ends came to 7 bases. Germline V CDR1 and CDR2: KGHSH, LQKENI. CDR3 sequence reads: CASSPPQREQFF. CDR3 bases: TGTGCCAGCTCACCACCGCAGCGGGAGCAGTTCTTC.

V usage is TRBV11-3 and J usage is TRBJ2-1, with D unclear. This CDR3 has 14 amino acids. The V gene lost 6 bases and the J gene lost 8 bases, with 17 bases spanning the gap. Germline CDR1 reads SGHNT; CDR2 reads YENEEA. CDR3 sequence (DNA): TGTGCCAGCAGTCCTACGGTGGTATCGGATGAGCAGTTCTTC. It yields the protein CASSPTVVSDEQFF.

V usage is TRBV12-3 or TRBV12-4 and J usage is TRBJ1-2, with 9 bases that match TRBD1. Trimming removed 7 bases from V and 3 bases from J; junction bases left unmatched: 3. The CDR3 has 13 residues. The CDR3 here is CASIRQGDYGYTF. For the CDR3, the DNA is TGTGCCAGCATCAGACAGGGGGACTATGGCTACACCTTC.

The chain links TRBV18 to TRBJ1-1; 7 positions agree with TRBD1. This CDR3 has 15 amino acids. CDR1 is KGHSH, CDR2 LQKENI, per germline. V was clipped by 2 bases and J by 3 bases; unmatched bases: 6. CDR3 bases: TGTGCCAGCTCACCAATAGGGGGCCTCGACACTGAAGCTTTCTTT. Protein sequence: CASSPIGGLDTEAFF.